The 31 T cell receptor beta chains reported below all come from one sample, sequenced in a study of blood T cell repertoires in COVID-19. Data came from immunoSEQ multiplex PCR; TCRdb stores just in-frame clones and leaves some out. The sample carries about 76,000 clones, 82% recorded once. The sample taken for sequencing was peripheral blood. These receptors all come from a human donor in a cohort sampled during active COVID-19.

The chain joins TRBV2 to TRBJ2-5, with D possibly matching TRBD1 (5 bases). Germline V gene lookup returns CDR1 SNHLY and CDR2 FYNNEI. The CDR3 consists of 13 residues. Trimming cost V 6 bases and J 5 bases, with 13 bases left between them. In DNA form, the CDR3 reads TGTGCCAGCAGACGGACAAGTAGGGAGACCCAGTACTTC. Translated, it gives CASRRTSRETQYF.

This clone was found a few times. The chain links TRBV4-1 to TRBJ1-1; D gene unclear. CDR1 is MGHRA and CDR2 is YSYEKL in the germline V gene. The CDR3 is made up of 15 amino acids. V gave up 4 bases and J gave up 1 base, with 13 bases separating them. CDR3 sequence reads: CASSPQGEGNTEAFF. In DNA, the CDR3 is TGCGCCAGCAGCCCTCAAGGTGAGGGGAACACTGAAGCTTTCTTT.

J is TRBJ2-5 and V is TRBV2; maybe TRBD1 (6 bases). CDR3 length equals 13 residues. Per the germline V gene, CDR1 is SNHLY and CDR2 is FYNNEI. With 10 bases removed from V and 4 bases from J, the gap between germline ends came to 16 bases. The CDR3 here is CATATGTRETQYF. The CDR3 DNA reads TGTGCCACCGCCACAGGGACGAGAGAGACCCAGTACTTC.

The table lists this clone with a few counts. The chain has TRBV25-1 and TRBJ1-1; 7 bases line up with TRBD1. CDR3 length equals 14 residues. CDR1 is MGHDK, CDR2 SYGVNS, per germline. Trimming cost V 6 bases and J 0 bases; bases outside gene matches: 4. CDR3 in amino acids: CASSGGTVNTEAFF. CDR3 in DNA: TGTGCCAGCAGCGGCGGGACAGTGAACACTGAAGCTTTCTTT.

The V call is TRBV7-9, the J call TRBJ2-3; TRBD2 matches 11 bases. The V and J ends lost 5 bases and 12 bases, in that order; junction bases with no gene match: 7. From germline, CDR1 is SEHNR and CDR2 FQNEAQ (reference sequence). This CDR3 has 13 residues. CDR3: CASSPLLAGAQYF. The CDR3, as DNA: TGTGCCAGCAGCCCTCTACTAGCGGGGGCACAGTATTTT. The full variable domain, in which reference TRBV7-9 and TRBJ2-3 provide the parts outside the CDR3, is DTGVSQNPRHKITKRGQNVTFRCDPISEHNRLYWYRQTLGQGPEFLTYFQNEAQLEKSRLLSDRFSAERPKGSFSTLEIQRTEQGDSAMYLCASSPLLAGAQYFGPGTRLTVL.

V and J are TRBV5-1 and TRBJ1-1; D is undetermined. Germline CDR1 is SGHRS and CDR2 is YFSETQ. The CDR3 is 15 residues long. V lost 4 bases, J lost 4 bases, and 17 bases lay in between. The CDR3 nucleotides read TGCGCCAGCAGCCCCTTGGGAGGGCGAGGCACTGAAGCTTTCTTT. This translates into CASSPLGGRGTEAFF.

The chain is built from TRBV7-9 and TRBJ2-2, with a weak D call TRBD1 (6 bases). The V and J ends lost 1 base and 2 bases respectively, with 11 bases between them. The CDR3 is 16 amino acids. Germline CDR1 is SEHNR and CDR2 is FQNEAQ (reference sequence). The CDR3 sequence is CASSLGPGTNTGELFF. The DNA for the CDR3 is TGTGCCAGCAGCTTAGGGCCAGGGACAAACACCGGGGAGCTGTTTTTT.

The rearrangement links TRBV5-1 to TRBJ1-4; 7 nucleotides align to TRBD1. J was trimmed by 3 bases and V by 4 bases; bases with no gene match: 3. The CDR3 covers 14 residues. Germline V gene data show CDR1 as SGHRS and CDR2 as YFSETQ. The CDR3 DNA is TGCGCCAGCAGCCAGGGGGAGGCTAATGAAAAACTGTTTTTT. Its protein product is CASSQGEANEKLFF.

This chain joins TRBV7-9 and TRBJ2-3; 8 positions agree with TRBD2. Germline CDR1 and CDR2: SEHNR and FQNEAQ (reference sequence). The ends lost 2 bases at V and 2 bases at J; junction bases unmatched: 3. The CDR3 has 15 residues. DNA for the CDR3: TGTGCCAGCAGCTTAACTAGCGGCTACACAGATACGCAGTATTTT. The encoded protein is CASSLTSGYTDTQYF.

This clone was seen a handful of times. The chain uses TRBV19 and TRBJ1-1, with D hard to call. The length of the CDR3 is 13 residues. V shed 5 bases and J shed 5 bases, with 12 bases lying between them. Per germline, CDR1 LNHDA and CDR2 SQIVND (reference sequence). CDR3 nucleotide sequence: TGTGCCAGTAGTTCCCGACCGGGGACTGAAGCTTTCTTT. It translates to CASSSRPGTEAFF.

The chain is built from TRBV11-3 and TRBJ2-7, with 9 bases aligning to TRBD2. The CDR3 has 16 residues. Germline CDR1 SGHNT, CDR2 YENEEA. V lost 5 bases, J lost 4 bases, and 12 bases stayed unmatched. Here the CDR3 DNA reads TGTGCCAGCAGCGCCCATGGCACTAGCGGGCCATACGAGCAGTACTTC. It encodes CASSAHGTSGPYEQYF.

The V gene is TRBV12-3 or TRBV12-4, the J gene TRBJ2-2, with unresolved D. V gave up 2 bases and J gave up 3 bases, with 4 bases separating them. The CDR3 is made up of 13 amino acids. CDR3: CASSLLHTGELFF. DNA of the CDR3: TGTGCCAGCAGTTTACTCCACACCGGGGAGCTGTTTTTT.

This sequence joins TRBV4-2 and TRBJ1-2, with D tentatively TRBD1 (5 bases). V was shortened by 0 bases and J by 2 bases, with 16 bases between the two germline ends. The CDR3 sequence is 17 residues long. Germline CDR1 LGHNA, CDR2 YNFKEQ. The DNA of the CDR3 is TGTGCCAGCAGCCAAGATCTTATTGACAGCATCAACTATGGCTACACCTTC. Protein product: CASSQDLIDSINYGYTF.

The J gene is TRBJ1-4, the V gene TRBV19; tentatively, D is TRBD1 (6 bases). Germline loops: CDR1 LNHDA, CDR2 SQIVND (reference sequence). V lost 3 bases and J 5 bases, leaving 10 bases between the germline ends. The CDR3 runs to 14 residues. The CDR3 spells CASSIRTENEKLFF. In DNA form, the CDR3 reads TGTGCCAGTAGTATCCGGACAGAGAATGAAAAACTGTTTTTT.

This chain links TRBV7-3 with TRBJ2-3; D may be TRBD1 (6 bases). The CDR3 is 13 residues long. Germline V gene lookup returns CDR1 SGHTA and CDR2 FQGTGA. With 3 bases removed from V and 5 bases from J, the gap between germline ends came to 9 bases. In DNA, the CDR3 is TGTGCCAGCAGCTTCAACAGGGAAGATACGCAGTATTTT. This codes for CASSFNREDTQYF.

Points on this clone: Other nucleotide sequences in the sample specify the same CDR3. The V and J genes are TRBV7-8 and TRBJ1-5; 9 bases agree with TRBD1. The CDR3 is 13 residues long. The ends lost 3 bases at V and 6 bases at J; junction bases unmatched: 0. Germline V gene sequence: CDR1 SGHVS, CDR2 FQNEAQ. The CDR3 nucleotides are TGTGCCAGCAGCTTGGACAGGGGTCAGCCCCAGCATTTT. Translation: CASSLDRGQPQHF.

This chain joins TRBV7-2 and TRBJ2-2; 8 nucleotides match TRBD1. CDR1 and CDR2 (germline): SGHTA, FQGNSA. Trimming removed 5 bases from V and 7 bases from J; junction bases left unmatched: 9. The CDR3 covers 15 residues. The CDR3 is CASSTGQGAFGELFF. The CDR3 nucleotides read TGTGCCAGCAGCACCGGACAGGGCGCGTTCGGGGAGCTGTTTTTT.

V is TRBV7-3 and J is TRBJ2-2, with 8 positions matching TRBD2. This CDR3 spans 18 amino acids. The germline gives CDR1 SGHTA, CDR2 FQGTGA. V was pared by 1 base and J by 3 bases, with 10 bases of the junction left unmatched. The CDR3 loop is CASSLKPLGLVDTGELFF. The DNA for the CDR3 is TGTGCCAGCAGCTTAAAGCCCCTGGGACTAGTTGACACCGGGGAGCTGTTTTTT.

The rearrangement uses TRBV3-1 (or the pseudogene TRBV3-2) and TRBJ2-1, with a weak D call TRBD2 (5 bases). Germline loops: CDR1 LGHDT, CDR2 YNNKEL (reference sequence). V was clipped by 0 bases and J by 8 bases, with 11 bases between them. This CDR3 comprises 14 residues. The CDR3 DNA reads as TGTGCCAGCAGCCAAGATGGACTTAGAGATGAGCAGTTCTTC. Protein sequence: CASSQDGLRDEQFF.

The chain employs TRBV5-1 and TRBJ2-7, with D perhaps TRBD2 (6 bases). The CDR3 has 13 amino acids. Germline CDR1 is SGHRS and CDR2 is YFSETQ. Trimming removed 0 bases from V and 7 bases from J, with 11 bases in between. This CDR3 is CASSLAVEGEQYF. The CDR3 DNA is TGCGCCAGCAGCTTGGCCGTGGAGGGTGAGCAGTACTTC.

The chain's CDR3 is CASSLGSGDTQYF. Written as DNA, the CDR3 is TGCGCCAGCAGCTTGGGGTCGGGAGATACGCAGTATTTT. The V and J genes are TRBV5-1 and TRBJ2-3, with D unresolved. CDR3 length equals 13 residues. With 0 bases removed from V and 5 bases from J, the gap between germline ends came to 7 bases. Germline loops: CDR1 SGHRS, CDR2 YFSETQ.

This clone was picked up one time. The V and J genes are TRBV7-3 and TRBJ2-3; 10 bases are shared with TRBD2. J lost 0 bases, V lost 5 bases, and 14 bases had no gene match. Germline V lookup: CDR1 SGHTA, CDR2 FQGTGA. CDR3 size: 19 residues. The CDR3 sequence is CASSPTPRGLAASTDTQYF. The CDR3, as DNA: TGTGCCAGCAGCCCGACCCCGCGAGGACTAGCGGCTAGCACAGATACGCAGTATTTT.

This clone was recorded a few times. The chain joins TRBV4-2 to TRBJ2-3; TRBD2 aligns across 9 bases. The CDR3 extends over 19 amino acids. CDR1 and CDR2 from the germline V gene are LGHNA and YNFKEQ. V lost 1 base and J lost 2; bases outside the gene matches: 13. The CDR3 region is CASSQAPAGGPSATDTQYF. The DNA for the CDR3 is TGTGCCAGCAGCCAAGCCCCGGCGGGGGGGCCTTCAGCCACAGATACGCAGTATTTT.

J is TRBJ2-2 and V is TRBV15; the match to TRBD1 covers 7 bases. V lost 0 bases to trimming and J lost 8 bases; unmatched junction nucleotides: 3. Germline CDR1 is LNHNV and CDR2 is YYDKDF (reference sequence). This CDR3 is 14 amino acids long. DNA of the CDR3: TGTGCCACCAGCAGAGATCGGGACAGAGGGGAGCTGTTTTTT. Its protein product is CATSRDRDRGELFF.

V and J are TRBV5-5 and TRBJ1-5; 9 bases line up with TRBD1. Germline loops: CDR1 SGHKS, CDR2 YYEKEE (reference sequence). The CDR3 is 14 amino acids. V shed 0 bases, J shed 6 bases, and the junction held 1 base outside the gene matches. The CDR3 DNA reads TGTGCCAGCAGCTTGGGGACAGGGGCTCAGCCCCAGCATTTT. This translates into CASSLGTGAQPQHF.

This sequence joins TRBV12-3 or TRBV12-4 and TRBJ1-2, with TRBD1 matching 8 bases. This CDR3 has 13 residues. V was clipped by 7 bases and J by 4 bases; unmatched bases: 5. CDR3 sequence: CASKGQESYGYTF. The CDR3 DNA is TGTGCCAGCAAGGGACAGGAAAGCTATGGCTACACCTTC.

The chain joins TRBV7-3 to TRBJ2-3, with D possibly being TRBD2 (5 bases). This CDR3 spans 13 amino acids. Trimming removed 5 bases at V and 5 bases at J, with 11 bases between. Germline V gene data show CDR1 as SGHTA and CDR2 as FQGTGA. CDR3 sequence reads: CASSQDYIDTQYF. In DNA form, the CDR3 reads TGTGCCAGCAGCCAAGACTACATAGATACGCAGTATTTT. Looking up the rest from reference TRBV7-3 and TRBJ2-3 gives the full variable domain: GAGVSQTPSNKVTEKGKYVELRCDPISGHTALYWYRQSLGQGPEFLIYFQGTGAADDSGLPNDRFFAVRPEGSVSTLKIQRTERGDSAVYLCASSQDYIDTQYFGPGTRLTVL.

J is TRBJ2-6 and V is TRBV30; possible D gene TRBD2, 6 bases. Per the germline V gene, CDR1 is GTSNPN and CDR2 is SVGIG (reference sequence). This CDR3 is 16 amino acids long. Trimming cost V 3 bases and J 0 bases, with 12 bases left between them. The CDR3 sequence is CAWRKGLYSGANVLTF. In nucleotides, the CDR3 is TGTGCCTGGAGGAAGGGACTCTACTCTGGGGCCAACGTCCTGACTTTC.

This rearrangement joins TRBV7-8 to TRBJ2-5, with D tentatively TRBD1 (6 bases). From germline, CDR1 is SGHVS and CDR2 FQNEAQ. The V end lost 4 bases, the J end lost 5 bases, and 11 bases lay between the germline ends. There are 13 residues in the CDR3. The CDR3 loop is CASSYGQRETQYF. DNA for the CDR3: TGTGCCAGCAGCTACGGACAGAGGGAGACCCAGTACTTC.

This rearrangement joins TRBV5-1 to TRBJ2-7; 7 bases line up with TRBD1. V lost 3 bases, J lost 2 bases, and 5 bases stayed unmatched. The germline CDR1 and CDR2 sequences are SGHRS and YFSETQ. This CDR3 is 14 amino acids long. The CDR3 is CASSSWDRTYEQYF. CDR3 in DNA: TGCGCCAGCAGCTCGTGGGACAGAACCTACGAGCAGTACTTC.

The chain carries TRBV13 and TRBJ2-1; TRBD1 agrees at 9 bases. The CDR3 has 13 residues. The ends lost 5 bases at V and 8 bases at J; junction bases unmatched: 4. The V gene's germline CDR1 is PRHDT and CDR2 FYEKMQ (reference sequence). CDR3 sequence (DNA): TGTGCCAGCAGCCTGAGACAGGGGGATGAGCAGTTCTTC. Translated: CASSLRQGDEQFF.